This T cell receptor beta chain was sequenced during a study of regulatory T cells in long-lasting Graves disease. This CDR3 has 15 amino acids. Per germline, CDR1 LGHNT and CDR2 FRNRAP. Between the trimmed V and J ends, which lost 7 bases and 0 bases, there was a span of 13 bases. To make TCR beta libraries, researchers used iRepertoire HTBI primers and Arm-PCR of CDR3 regions. TCRdb recomputed calls from the multiplex PCR reads with MiXCR, one row per CDR3 protein. The sample yields about 210,000 distinct CDR3 sequences, roughly a fifth seen once. Time point denoted: newly diagnosed GD, antithyroid drugs for less than 3 months. RNA isolated from PBMCs was used to make the TCR library. This clonotype appeared many times. These data were also filed under a second study, of T cells in Graves' hyperthyroidism and ophthalmopathy.

The J gene is TRBJ2-1, the V gene TRBV12-5, with D perhaps TRBD1 (5 bases). Sequencing used peripheral blood mononuclear cells (PBMCs), obtained at new diagnosis, from a patient treated with antithyroid drugs. The source of this sequence is a woman aged 25 to 45 with Graves disease. CDR3 in amino acids: CASALDSLSYNEQFF. DNA for the CDR3: TGTGCTAGTGCTTTAGACAGCCTCTCCTACAATGAGCAGTTCTTC.